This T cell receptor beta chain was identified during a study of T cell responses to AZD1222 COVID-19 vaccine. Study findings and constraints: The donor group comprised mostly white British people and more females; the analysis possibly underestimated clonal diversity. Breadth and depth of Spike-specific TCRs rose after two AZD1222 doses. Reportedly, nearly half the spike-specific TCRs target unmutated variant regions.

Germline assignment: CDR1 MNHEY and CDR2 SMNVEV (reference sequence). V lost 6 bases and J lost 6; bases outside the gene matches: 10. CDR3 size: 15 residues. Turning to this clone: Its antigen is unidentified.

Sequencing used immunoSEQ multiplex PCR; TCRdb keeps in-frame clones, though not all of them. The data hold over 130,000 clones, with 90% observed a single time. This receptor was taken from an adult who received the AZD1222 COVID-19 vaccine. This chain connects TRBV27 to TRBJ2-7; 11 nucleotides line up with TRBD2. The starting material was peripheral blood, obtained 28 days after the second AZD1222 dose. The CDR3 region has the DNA TGTGCCAGCAGCCGGACTAGCGGGCAGAGGAGCGAGCAGTACTTC. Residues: CASSRTSGQRSEQYF.